This TCR beta chain was identified in a study of CD8+CD57+ T cells in acquired aplastic anemia. Genomic DNA served as template for TCR beta VDJ and CDR3 profiling. TCRdb re-called the reads with MiXCR, one entry per CDR3 protein. The sample has about 21,000 distinct CDR3 sequences, about 40% seen once. Concerning this clonotype itself: What it binds is not known. It is unclear where the CDR3 begins or ends on the DNA, so no DNA is shown, and the CDR3 is as TCRdb lists it.

The CDR3 adds up to 24 amino acids, both ends counted. Germline V gene data show CDR1 as SGHTA and CDR2 as FQGNSA. The study's findings and limits: Lower diversity marked CD8+CD57+ cells in patients, relative to total CD4+ and CD8+ pools.

The authors sequenced patients whose flow cytometry had shown CD8+CD57+ cell expansion. Everyone among the patients had severe acquired aplastic anemia. The sequenced sample consisted of CD8+CD57+ T cells sorted from PBMCs. Subset described: bead-enriched CD8+CD57+ effector memory T cells from SAA patients. The receptor was derived from a human donor with aplastic anemia. The rearrangement links TRBV7-2 to TRBJ2-5; TRBD1, the table's D call, was not compared with the DNA. CDR3 amino acids: CASTEPPDYGYTFGSGTGGETQYF.